This TCR beta chain was identified during a study of CD8+CD57+ T cells in acquired aplastic anemia. Looking at the study overall: The average for DNA from sorted CD4+ and CD8+ cells was 3 to 4 ug. Mean read depth for CD4+ cells from healthy donors was about 9.9 million. Whole-study findings and limits: Both patients and controls carried the same twenty-nine CD8+ CDR3 sequences.

The ends lost 5 bases at V and 1 base at J; junction bases unmatched: 4. The germline V gene has CDR1 LNHDA and CDR2 SQIVND (reference sequence). The CDR3 contains 16 residues. This clonotype was recorded many times. What it binds is not known. The use of genomic DNA as template underpinned the TCR beta VDJ and CDR3 profiling. Using its own MiXCR run on the reads, TCRdb lists one record per CDR3 protein. The data hold about 180,000 distinct CDR3 sequences, with approximately 46% observed a single time. This chain links TRBV19 with TRBJ2-5; TRBD2 aligns across 13 bases. The TCR comes from a human donor in good health. Material for sequencing was sorted CD4+, CD8+, or CD8+CD57+ T cells (not recorded which) from PBMCs. CDR3 nucleotide sequence: TGTGCCAGTAGTTTTGGACTAGCGGGAGCCCAAGAGACCCAGTACTTC. Translating gives CASSFGLAGAQETQYF.